This T cell receptor beta chain stems from a study of CD8+ T cells in alopecia areata. Overall study context: Treated patients were given 5 to 10 mg oral tofacitinib twice daily.

V was trimmed by 0 bases and J by 3 bases, leaving 6 bases between them. The CDR3 has 13 residues. CDR1 and CDR2 (germline): SGHDT, YYEEEE. Comment on this clone: Antigen: not known.

Isolated RNA was reverse transcribed into cDNA used as the sequencing template. Sequenced by immunoSEQ multiplex PCR; TCRdb stores in-frame clones only, minus some. This sample carries 200,000 to 250,000 clones, about 64% of them seen once, and the ten largest clones take roughly 4.2%. Noted treatment: oral pan-JAK inhibitor, 5-10 mg twice daily. Researchers gathered lesional scalp punch biopsies and peripheral blood from patients with alopecia areata. Overall study findings and caveats: When scalp samples are sequenced, resident alphabeta T cells of normal skin are also captured.

The sample here was CD4+ T cells sorted from blood, taken at week 4, from a patient treated with tofacitinib. The receptor was derived from a human donor with alopecia areata. The V call is TRBV5-6, the J call TRBJ1-2; TRBD1 might be the D (5 bases). The CDR3 here is CASSLAGDYGYTF. The CDR3 region has the DNA TGTGCCAGCAGCTTGGCGGGGGACTATGGCTACACCTTC.